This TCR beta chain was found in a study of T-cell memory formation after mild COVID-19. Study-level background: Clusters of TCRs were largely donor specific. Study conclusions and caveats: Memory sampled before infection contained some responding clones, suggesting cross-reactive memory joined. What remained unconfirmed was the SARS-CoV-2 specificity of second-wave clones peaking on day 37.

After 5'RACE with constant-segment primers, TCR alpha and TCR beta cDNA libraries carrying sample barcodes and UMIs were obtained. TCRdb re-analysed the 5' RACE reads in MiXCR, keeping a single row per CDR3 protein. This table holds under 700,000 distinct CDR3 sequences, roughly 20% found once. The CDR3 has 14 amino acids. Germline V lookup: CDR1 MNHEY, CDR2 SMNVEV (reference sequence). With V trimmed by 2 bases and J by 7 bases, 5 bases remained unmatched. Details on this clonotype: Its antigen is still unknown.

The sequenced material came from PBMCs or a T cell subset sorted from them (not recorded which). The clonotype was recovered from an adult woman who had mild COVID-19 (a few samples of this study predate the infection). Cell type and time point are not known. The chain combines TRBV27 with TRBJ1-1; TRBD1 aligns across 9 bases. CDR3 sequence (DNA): TGTGCCAGCAGTTTACCCGGGACAGGGAATGAAGCTTTCTTT. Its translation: CASSLPGTGNEAFF.